The sample holds one count of the clone carrying this T cell receptor (beta chain). The Seattle patients joined while their infection was active and were tracked longitudinally afterward. TCRdb's copy holds only in-frame clones and misses some; the assay was immunoSEQ multiplex PCR. The sample yields 300,000 to 450,000 clones, around 87% seen once. The sample originates from a study of blood T cell repertoires in COVID-19. The CDR3 has 15 residues. Germline V gene sequence: CDR1 SGHDT, CDR2 YYEEEE. V lost 4 bases, J lost 4 bases, and 6 bases stayed unmatched. The V call is TRBV5-6, the J call TRBJ1-5, with 9 nucleotides matching TRBD1. This TCR came from a woman in her 30s with COVID-19, enrolled during active disease. Sequences were obtained from peripheral blood. The DNA of the CDR3 is TGTGCCAGCAGCCGGTTGACAGGGGGGAATCAGCCCCAGCATTTT. It is translated as CASSRLTGGNQPQHF.